This entry lists 5 T cell receptor beta chains sequenced from one sample in a study of CD8+ T cells in alopecia areata. The treatment was: oral pan-JAK inhibitor, 5-10 mg twice daily. cDNA serving as the sequencing template came from extracted, reverse transcribed RNA. The data were produced by immunoSEQ multiplex PCR, yet TCRdb's version contains in-frame clones alone and is incomplete. This table has about 140,000 clones, 85% to 90% appearing once. The specimen comprised CD8+ T cells sorted from blood, sampled at week 4, from a patient treated with tofacitinib. The source of these receptors is a human donor with alopecia areata.

By proportion, this clone is medium-sized. This chain joins TRBV2 and TRBJ2-2; 10 nucleotides align to TRBD1. This CDR3 contains 13 residues. Looked up from germline, CDR1 is SNHLY and CDR2 is FYNNEI. V shed 9 bases, J shed 6 bases, and the junction held 4 bases outside the gene matches. The CDR3 nucleotides read TGTGCCAGTGACAGGGGGCGCGCCGGGGAGCTGTTTTTT. It codes for CASDRGRAGELFF.

This sequence joins TRBV5-6 and TRBJ2-7; D is uncertain. The length of the CDR3 is 11 residues. The ends were cut back, 5 bases at V and 2 bases at J, with 5 bases in the middle. Germline CDR1 is SGHDT and CDR2 is YYEEEE. The CDR3, as DNA: TGTGCCAGCAGTGATACCTACGAGCAGTACTTC. The encoded protein is CASSDTYEQYF.

V and J are TRBV5-4 and TRBJ2-1; 7 nucleotides align to TRBD1. CDR1 and CDR2 from the germline V gene are SGHNT and YYREEE (reference sequence). V lost 0 bases, J lost 6 bases, and 6 bases stayed unmatched. The CDR3 covers 15 residues. CDR3 DNA: TGTGCCAGCAGCTTGGCCGGGACAGCTTTCAATGAGCAGTTCTTC. Translated: CASSLAGTAFNEQFF.

The chain has TRBV7-9 and TRBJ2-7; no reliable D call. Trimming took 8 bases from V and 4 from J, leaving 18 bases between them. The CDR3 extends over 14 amino acids. Germline CDR1 is SEHNR and CDR2 is FQNEAQ (reference sequence). The CDR3 DNA sequence: TGTGCCAGCCACAGATGGGGTACGGTTTACGAGCAGTACTTC. It yields the protein CASHRWGTVYEQYF. Full variable domain (remainder filled in from reference TRBV7-9 and TRBJ2-7): DTGVSQNPRHKITKRGQNVTFRCDPISEHNRLYWYRQTLGQGPEFLTYFQNEAQLEKSRLLSDRFSAERPKGSFSTLEIQRTEQGDSAMYLCASHRWGTVYEQYFGPGTRLTVT.

This chain connects TRBV9 to TRBJ2-3; maybe TRBD2 (5 bases). The V end lost 3 bases, the J end lost 7 bases, and 21 bases lay between the germline ends. This CDR3 has 16 amino acids. Per the germline V gene, CDR1 is SGDLS and CDR2 is YYNGEE. The CDR3 nucleotides read TGTGCCAGCAGCGCTCAGGACTTACCGGGATACCATACGCAGTATTTT. Translating gives CASSAQDLPGYHTQYF.